The 7 T cell receptor beta chains given below trace back to one sample, sequenced in a study of spatial heterogeneity in lung cancer. As for time point: sample taken at primary tumor resection. Without sorting, whole RNA was sequenced from tumor, nontumor lung or frozen PBMC. TCRdb re-called the 5' RACE reads through MiXCR, storing one row per CDR3 protein. The table records over 90,000 distinct CDR3 sequences, around 8.6% of them present only once. Sequencing used PBMCs, obtained at surgery. All receptors derive from a male donor with early-stage non-small cell lung cancer.

In its sample, this clonotype was seen many times. V is TRBV5-1 and J is TRBJ2-7; 7 bases fit TRBD1. The CDR3 is made up of 16 amino acids. Germline V lookup: CDR1 SGHRS, CDR2 YFSETQ. The J segment lost 2 bases and the V segment lost 4 bases, leaving 12 bases of the junction unmatched. Here the CDR3 reads CASSGPTDRTTYEQYF. The CDR3 DNA sequence: TGCGCCAGCAGCGGGCCTACGGACAGGACAACCTACGAGCAGTACTTC.

This clonotype was found many times. This chain connects TRBV5-1 to TRBJ1-6; D unclear. Trimming removed 0 bases at V and 5 bases at J, with 9 bases between. The CDR3 length is 15 residues. Per germline, CDR1 SGHRS and CDR2 YFSETQ. The chain's CDR3 is CASSLDSIDNSPLHF. DNA of the CDR3: TGCGCCAGCAGCTTGGACAGTATCGATAATTCACCCCTCCACTTT.

The chain uses TRBV24-1 and TRBJ2-2; D might be TRBD1 (5 bases). Germline CDR1 is KGHDR and CDR2 is SFDVKD. V was cut by 2 bases and J by 7 bases, with 10 bases left in between. This CDR3 spans 14 amino acids. The CDR3 region is CATSDSQVIGELFF. CDR3 nucleotide sequence: TGTGCCACCAGTGATTCACAGGTGATCGGGGAGCTGTTTTTT.

The chain is built from TRBV28 and TRBJ2-5, with D tentatively TRBD1 or TRBD2 (5 bases each). Germline V gene sequence: CDR1 MDHEN, CDR2 SYDVKM. The CDR3 runs to 15 residues. V was trimmed by 7 bases and J by 5 bases, leaving 20 bases between them. Here the CDR3 reads CASTRTGTQRETQYF. CDR3 DNA sequence: TGTGCCAGCACCCGAACCGGGACCCAGCGGGAGACCCAGTACTTC.

There are many counts of this clonotype. The DNA for the CDR3 is TGCAGCGTTGAGCGCGGGAGGGGAGGGACCCAGTACTTC. It translates to CSVERGRGGTQYF. V is TRBV29-1 and J is TRBJ2-5, with 9 bases identical to TRBD2. V shed 3 bases, J shed 7 bases, and the junction held 6 bases outside the gene matches. The CDR3 totals 13 residues. Germline V gene data show CDR1 as SQVTM and CDR2 as ANQGSEA.

The chain couples TRBV6-5 to TRBJ1-1; D is possibly TRBD1 (6 bases). CDR1 is MNHEY and CDR2 is SVGAGI in the germline V gene. The CDR3 has 17 amino acids. Deletions cut 6 bases from V and 1 base from J, with 21 bases between. This chain's CDR3 is CASRNLGAPAENTEAFF. CDR3 sequence (DNA): TGTGCCAGCAGGAACCTGGGGGCTCCCGCGGAGAACACTGAAGCTTTCTTT.

The chain carries TRBV20-1 and TRBJ2-3; D is perhaps TRBD1 (5 bases). The CDR3 is 14 amino acids. Trimming removed 5 bases at V and 3 bases at J, with 15 bases between. CDR1 is DFQATT and CDR2 is SNEGSKA in the germline V gene (reference sequence). The CDR3 spells CSAPDSSGTDTQYF. The CDR3 DNA reads TGCAGTGCTCCCGACAGCTCCGGGACAGATACGCAGTATTTT.